The rows below give T cell receptor beta chains drawn from one sample of a study of identifying expanded T cells in peripheral blood. Libraries were prepared by immunoSEQ multiplex PCR; TCRdb keeps only in-frame clonotypes and omits some of them. This table holds some 93,000 clones, approximately 91% found once. The material sequenced was blood. Receptors were obtained from a person aged 18-69 years in good health. Each CDR3 is given with its conserved first and last residue. D genes are given only for firm matches. Size tells how often a clone was seen (once, few, many) or the class of an expanded clone, and some rows leave it out.

abundance	v_gene	j_gene	d_gene	CDR3aa	CDR3nt
.	TRBV27	TRBJ1-5	.	CASSLWRSQPQHF	TGTGCCAGCAGTTTATGGCGCAGTCAGCCCCAGCATTTT
few	TRBV18	TRBJ2-7	.	CASSPPHVGYEQYF	TGTGCCAGCTCCCCTCCCCACGTCGGATACGAGCAGTACTTC
.	TRBV6-1	TRBJ1-5	.	CASSEAVGSEQPQHF	TGTGCCAGCAGTGAAGCGGTGGGGTCGGAGCAGCCCCAGCATTTT
.	TRBV19	TRBJ1-5	.	CASQVSNQPQHF	TGTGCCAGTCAAGTTTCAAATCAGCCCCAGCATTTT
.	TRBV6-4	TRBJ2-1	TRBD2	CASSAAAGGSNEQFF	TGTGCCAGCAGTGCGGCAGCGGGGGGGTCAAATGAGCAGTTCTTC
.	TRBV4-2	TRBJ2-1	TRBD2	CASSQPGLEGYEQFF	TGTGCCAGCAGCCAGCCGGGACTAGAGGGATATGAGCAGTTCTTC
.	TRBV28	TRBJ2-4	TRBD1	CASRYRGKQDLAKNIQYF	TGTGCCAGCAGATACAGGGGGAAACAAGATTTAGCCAAAAACATTCAGTACTTC
.	TRBV4-3	TRBJ2-6	TRBD2	CASSQGEGSGANVLTF	TGCGCCAGCAGCCAAGGGGAGGGCTCTGGGGCCAACGTCCTGACTTTC
.	TRBV13	TRBJ2-2	.	CASSLGGPGELFF	TGTGCCAGCAGCTTAGGAGGGCCCGGGGAGCTGTTTTTT
.	TRBV5-6	TRBJ1-2	.	CASSLLGGIRGGGYTF	TGTGCCAGCAGCTTGTTGGGCGGTATCAGGGGTGGCGGCTACACCTTC
.	TRBV5-4	TRBJ2-7	TRBD2	CASSLVAGAGLYEQYF	TGTGCCAGCAGCTTGGTAGCGGGAGCGGGTTTGTACGAGCAGTACTTC
once	TRBV28	TRBJ2-2	.	CASSYPTGRRNTGELFF	TGTGCCAGCAGCTACCCGACGGGCAGACGTAACACCGGGGAGCTGTTTTTT
once	TRBV1	TRBJ1-4	.	CTSNSIRANEKLFF	TGCACCAGCAACAGCATAAGAGCTAATGAAAAACTGTTTTTT
.	TRBV2	TRBJ2-2	.	CASSEPDPSRGGTGELFF	TGTGCCAGCAGTGAGCCAGACCCCTCCAGGGGCGGAACCGGGGAGCTGTTTTTT
.	TRBV27	TRBJ1-2	TRBD1	CASSTDRGRGGYGYTF	TGTGCCAGCAGTACGGACAGGGGGCGCGGAGGCTATGGCTACACCTTC
.	TRBV6-6	TRBJ1-3	.	CASSYSGYTIYF	TGTGCCAGCAGTTACTCAGGGTACACCATATATTTT
.	TRBV6-5	TRBJ2-3	.	CASSYSVTQDTQYF	TGTGCCAGCAGTTACTCCGTAACACAGGATACGCAGTATTTT
.	TRBV25-1	TRBJ1-2	.	CASSDPLVGGYTF	TGTGCCAGCAGTGATCCCCTGGTGGGAGGCTACACCTTC
.	TRBV19	TRBJ1-4	.	CASSIRDGEKLFF	TGTGCCAGTAGTATCCGGGACGGTGAAAAACTGTTTTTT
.	TRBV4-1	TRBJ2-5	.	CASSQVVGGLRETQYF	TGCGCCAGCAGCCAAGTAGTGGGGGGGCTGCGGGAGACCCAGTACTTC
.	TRBV30	TRBJ2-5	.	CAWNLPFGREETQYF	TGTGCCTGGAATCTCCCTTTTGGGCGAGAGGAGACCCAGTACTTC
.	TRBV11-2	TRBJ2-3	TRBD1	CASSSGDRRDTQYF	TGTGCCAGCAGCTCTGGGGACAGGAGGGATACGCAGTATTTT
.	TRBV5-8	TRBJ1-5	TRBD1	CASSLQGAFQPQHF	TGTGCCAGCAGCTTACAGGGGGCATTTCAGCCCCAGCATTTT
.	TRBV5-1	TRBJ1-2	TRBD1	CASSRTGGNYGYTF	TGCGCCAGCAGCCGGACAGGGGGCAACTATGGCTACACCTTC
.	TRBV9	TRBJ2-7	.	CASSVGPNVGAYEQYF	TGTGCCAGCAGCGTAGGGCCCAATGTGGGAGCCTACGAGCAGTACTTC
few	TRBV19	TRBJ2-4	.	CASSSRHLFIQYF	TGTGCCAGTAGTTCCCGGCACCTGTTCATTCAGTACTTC
.	TRBV28	TRBJ2-7	.	CASSLSGPPYEQYF	TGTGCCAGCAGTTTGAGCGGGCCGCCCTACGAGCAGTACTTC
.	TRBV6-4	TRBJ1-4	.	CASSESGLSEKLFF	TGTGCCAGCAGTGAGAGTGGGCTGAGCGAAAAACTGTTTTTT
.	TRBV28	TRBJ1-2	.	CASRRQVGANYGYTF	TGTGCCAGCAGAAGACAGGTGGGAGCTAACTATGGCTACACCTTC
.	TRBV19	TRBJ1-5	.	CASSDSLSNQPQHF	TGTGCCAGTAGCGACAGTTTGAGCAATCAGCCCCAGCATTTT
medium-sized	TRBV4-2	TRBJ2-5	TRBD2	CASSQEESGGPKTQYF	TGTGCCAGCAGCCAAGAAGAGTCGGGGGGGCCAAAGACCCAGTACTTC
few	TRBV19	TRBJ1-1	.	CASSIYTEAFF	TGTGCCAGTAGTATTTACACTGAAGCTTTCTTT
.	TRBV6-1	TRBJ2-7	.	CASSDDETYEQYF	TGTGCCAGCAGTGATGACGAGACCTACGAGCAGTACTTC
.	TRBV5-4	TRBJ2-7	.	CASSAKGAGLPTNYEQYF	TGTGCCAGCAGCGCGAAGGGGGCAGGACTACCGACCAACTACGAGCAGTACTTC
.	TRBV19	TRBJ2-5	TRBD1	CASKRSPGQQETQYF	TGTGCCAGTAAACGATCCCCGGGACAGCAAGAGACCCAGTACTTC
.	TRBV6-1	TRBJ2-1	TRBD2	CASSELAGGGDYNEQFF	TGTGCCAGCAGTGAACTCGCCGGGGGAGGGGACTACAATGAGCAGTTCTTC
.	TRBV15	TRBJ1-5	.	CATAVGNQPQHF	TGTGCCACCGCCGTTGGGAATCAGCCCCAGCATTTT
.	TRBV7-3	TRBJ2-1	TRBD1	CASSSTGGSYNEQFF	TGTGCCAGCAGCTCAACAGGGGGGTCCTACAATGAGCAGTTCTTC
.	TRBV19	TRBJ2-3	TRBD1	CASSSGGDTQYF	TGTGCCAGTAGTTCAGGGGGAGATACGCAGTATTTT
.	TRBV7-9	TRBJ2-7	.	CASSLASQPYEQYF	TGTGCCAGCAGCTTAGCAAGCCAGCCTTACGAGCAGTACTTC
.	TRBV27	TRBJ2-1	.	CASREQERLYNEQFF	TGTGCCAGCAGGGAACAGGAGAGACTTTACAATGAGCAGTTCTTC
.	TRBV5-1	TRBJ2-1	.	CASSLWTDNPVQFF	TGCGCCAGCAGCCTATGGACCGACAACCCAGTGCAGTTCTTC
few	TRBV4-2	TRBJ2-3	TRBD2	CASSRGLAGGPSTDTQYF	TGTGCCAGCAGCCGCGGACTAGCGGGGGGGCCGAGCACAGATACGCAGTATTTT
.	TRBV4-1	TRBJ1-2	.	CASSHGQVYGYTF	TGCGCCAGCAGCCATGGACAAGTGTATGGCTACACCTTC
.	TRBV15	TRBJ1-1	.	CATSRAYRNTEAFF	TGTGCCACCAGCAGAGCCTACAGAAACACTGAAGCTTTCTTT
.	TRBV29-1	TRBJ1-1	.	CSVEYLMNTEAFF	TGCAGCGTTGAGTACCTCATGAACACTGAAGCTTTCTTT
once	TRBV7-8	TRBJ2-7	.	CASSLIYSYEQYF	TGTGCCAGCAGCTTGATTTACTCCTACGAGCAGTACTTC
.	TRBV6-5	TRBJ2-7	TRBD1	CASSKGQGFYEQYF	TGTGCCAGCAGTAAGGGACAGGGGTTTTACGAGCAGTACTTC
once	TRBV7-3	TRBJ2-2	TRBD2	CASSLLGGPGELFF	TGTGCCAGCAGCTTACTGGGAGGGCCCGGGGAGCTGTTTTTT
.	TRBV9	TRBJ1-2	TRBD1	CASSASRTGSYGYTF	TGTGCCAGCAGTGCTTCTCGGACAGGCAGCTATGGCTACACCTTC
.	TRBV27	TRBJ1-1	.	CASTPPQGTEAFF	TGTGCCAGCACCCCCCCCCAGGGCACTGAAGCTTTCTTT
once	TRBV12-1	TRBJ2-6	.	CASSPESSGANVLTF	TGTGCCAGCAGCCCCGAGAGCTCTGGGGCCAACGTCCTGACTTTC
.	TRBV9	TRBJ1-2	TRBD1	CASSGFLRIDRGRGYTF	TGTGCCAGCAGCGGATTCCTCCGAATAGACAGGGGACGAGGCTACACCTTC
.	TRBV9	TRBJ2-3	.	CASSVGDSTDTQYF	TGTGCCAGCAGCGTTGGGGATAGCACAGATACGCAGTATTTT
.	TRBV7-8	TRBJ1-2	TRBD1	CASSLDRGPPRSGYTF	TGTGCCAGCAGCTTGGACAGGGGACCTCCTAGAAGTGGCTACACCTTC
.	TRBV6-1	TRBJ2-2	.	CASTPQGSYTGELFF	TGTGCCAGCACCCCCCAGGGATCGTACACCGGGGAGCTGTTTTTT
few	TRBV6-1	TRBJ2-5	TRBD2	CASMNQGRETQYF	TGTGCCAGCATGAACCAAGGGAGGGAAACCCAGTACTTC
.	TRBV11-3	TRBJ2-7	TRBD2	CASSLSGAYEQYF	TGTGCCAGCAGCTTAAGCGGGGCGTACGAGCAGTACTTC
.	TRBV5-6	TRBJ2-3	TRBD2	CASSLVAGGLTDTQYF	TGTGCCAGCAGCTTGGTAGCGGGGGGGCTCACAGATACGCAGTATTTT